This T cell receptor (beta chain) was profiled in a study of T cells in Graves' hyperthyroidism and ophthalmopathy. Study overall: Before treatment of any kind, peripheral blood was taken at initial diagnosis. Notes on the study in general: Appearing also in blood were most of the thyroid clonotypes expanded above 0.001.

Germline V CDR1 and CDR2: SGHNT, YENEEA. This CDR3 is 13 amino acids long. V lost 5 bases, J lost 2 bases, and 10 bases lay in between. Not enrolled were patients with uncontrolled infection, other autoimmune disease, pregnancy or lactation. Diagnoses used clinical symptoms, serum thyroxine and TRAb, thyroid ultrasound and orbital computed tomography. Amplified regions were TCR beta CDR3 sequences from RNA transcripts. Initially, a first-round RT-PCR of the TCR CDR3 employed the HTBI primer set. TCRdb reanalysed the multiplex PCR reads using MiXCR and keeps one entry per CDR3 protein. The profile shows about 410,000 distinct CDR3 sequences, over 12% of them singletons. This clonotype occurred many times. Its antigen is as yet unknown.

The genes are TRBV11-3 and TRBJ2-7; D possibly corresponds to TRBD2 (5 bases). Sequencing was carried out using blood. The sequence derives from a man younger than 35 with Graves' ophthalmopathy. Here the CDR3 reads CASSPDGTYEQYF. Written as DNA, the CDR3 is TGTGCCAGCAGCCCCGACGGGACCTACGAGCAGTACTTC.